This TCR beta chain appears in the sequencing data of a study of cytomegalovirus exposure and HLA in healthy donors. The V end lost 5 bases, the J end lost 7 bases, and 12 bases lay between the germline ends. CDR1 and CDR2 (germline): MNHEY, SVGAGI. The CDR3 is 13 amino acids. It was with 60 Vbeta and 13 Jbeta primers that the PCR ran. Measured with immunoSEQ multiplex PCR; TCRdb has only the in-frame clones, and not every one. The sample shows 80,000 to 95,000 clones, around nine tenths of them seen only once. The sequencing input was PBMCs. The chain uses TRBV6-5 and TRBJ1-5; D is perhaps TRBD1 (6 bases). This sequence originates from a man aged 25-45 years in good health and CMV-seropositive. CDR3 sequence reads: CASSKQGAQPQHF. DNA of the CDR3: TGTGCCAGCAGTAAACAGGGAGCCCAGCCCCAGCATTTT.